These T cell receptor beta chains were read from a single sample in a study of read filtering for tumor transcriptome and immune sequencing. TCRdb re-called the reads with MiXCR, one entry per CDR3 protein. The table records 5,500 to 6,000 distinct CDR3 sequences, about 20% of them present only once. What was sequenced was a population of CD138-negative cells sorted from bone marrow. Source of these receptors: a donor aged 40 or older with multiple myeloma. Both conserved end residues are part of each CDR3. D genes are given only for firm matches. Size is stated for part of the rows, as once, few or many counts, or as a class when the clone is expanded.

>TRBJ2-2|16|TRBV19|TRBD2|few
TGTGCCAGTAGTGCACGGAGGGGAGGGTATGACGGGGAGCTGTTTTTT
CASSARRGGYDGELFF
>TRBJ2-1|15|TRBV9|NA|medium-sized
TGTGCCAGCAGCGGGTTAGAGGGAGGCTACAATGAGCAGTTCTTC
CASSGLEGGYNEQFF
>TRBJ1-2|10|TRBV18|NA|many
TGTGCCAGCTCATCCGATGGCTACACCTTC
CASSSDGYTF
>TRBJ2-7|13|TRBV28|NA|many
TGTGCCAGCAGTCCCATAGGCCCCTACGAGCAGTACTTC
CASSPIGPYEQYF
>TRBJ1-6|13|TRBV11-2|TRBD1|many
TGTGCCAGCAGCGAGGACAGGGGTTCACCCCTCCACTTT
CASSEDRGSPLHF
>TRBJ2-3|16|TRBV7-9|TRBD1|many
TGTGCCAGCAGCCAAGGGACAGGGGGCAACACAGATACGCAGTATTTT
CASSQGTGGNTDTQYF
>TRBJ1-2|15|TRBV28|NA|many
TGTGCCAGCAGTTTAACTGTGGCAGGGGCCTATGGCTACACCTTC
CASSLTVAGAYGYTF
>TRBJ2-3|13|TRBV3-1|NA|medium-sized
TGTGCCAGCAGCCAAGGCGGGGCAGATACGCAGTATTTT
CASSQGGADTQYF
>TRBJ1-3|16|TRBV4-2|NA|few
TGTGCCAGCGGCACCCCAGGACAGCAGTCTGGAAACACCATATATTTT
CASGTPGQQSGNTIYF
>TRBJ1-1|14|TRBV20-1|NA|many
TGCAGTGCTAGAGATGATTTCGGTGAGGTTGGAGCTTTCTTT
CSARDDFGEVGAFF
>TRBJ2-1|15|TRBV20-1|TRBD2|medium-sized
TGCAGTGTGAGGCAGCGGGAGTGGTCCTACAATGAGCAGTTCTTC
CSVRQREWSYNEQFF
>TRBJ2-1|14|TRBV27|TRBD1|medium-sized
TGTGCCAGCAGTTTGGGCAGGGGGCGCAATGAGCAGTTCTTC
CASSLGRGRNEQFF
>TRBJ2-1|17|TRBV4-1|TRBD2|once
TGCGCCAGCAGCCCCAGGACTAGCGGGGGGACCTGCAATGAGCAGTTCTTC
CASSPRTSGGTCNEQFF
>TRBJ2-7|14|TRBV7-9|NA|many
TGTGCCAGCAGCTTAGAAGCAGCCTCCTACGAGCAGTACTTC
CASSLEAASYEQYF
>TRBJ1-5|16|TRBV6-6|NA|many
TGTGCCAGCAGTACGAGCCGCGGGACTGATAATCAGCCCCAGCATTTT
CASSTSRGTDNQPQHF
>TRBJ1-5|14|TRBV28|NA|many
TGTGCCAGCAGTCAGAACAGTGGGTATCAGCCCCAGCATTTT
CASSQNSGYQPQHF
>TRBJ2-7|17|TRBV4-1|TRBD1|NA
TGCGCCAGCGGCCTTAATGAAGGGGGCCAAGGCTCCTACGAGCAGTACTTC
CASGLNEGGQGSYEQYF
>TRBJ1-5|17|TRBV4-1|NA|NA
TGCGCCAGCAGCCAAGGAGCCTCGGGACATAGCAATCAGCCCCAGCATTTT
CASSQGASGHSNQPQHF
>TRBJ2-5|16|TRBV12-3/TRBV12-4|TRBD2|many
TGTGCCAGCAGTCAAGGGACTAGCGGAGAGCAAGAGACCCAGTACTTC
CASSQGTSGEQETQYF
>TRBJ2-1|13|TRBV29-1|TRBD2|many
TGCAGCGTTGCTCTACGACTAGCGGGAGGGGCCTACTTC
CSVALRLAGGAYF
>TRBJ2-6|18|TRBV25-1|TRBD1|NA
TGTGCCAGCAGTGAGGGGACAGGGGAAAACGCTGGGGCCAACGTCCTGACTTTC
CASSEGTGENAGANVLTF
>TRBJ2-7|16|TRBV19|TRBD2|medium-sized
TGTGCCAGTAGTAAGAAGAAGACTAGCGGTTACTACGAGCAGTACTTC
CASSKKKTSGYYEQYF
>TRBJ2-7|15|TRBV19|TRBD1|many
TGTGCCAGTAGCCCACTTCGAGGGGGCGGGTACGAGCAGTACTTC
CASSPLRGGGYEQYF
>TRBJ1-5|14|TRBV18|TRBD1|many
TGTGCCAGCTCACCAGGACAGGACCTGGGGCCCCAGCATTTT
CASSPGQDLGPQHF
>TRBJ2-5|12|TRBV12-3/TRBV12-4|NA|many
TGTGCCAGCAGTTTAGTAAGGGAGACCCAGTACTTC
CASSLVRETQYF
>TRBJ1-1|13|TRBV19|NA|many
TGTGCCAGTAGTTCCCAGGTGAACACTGAAGCTTTCTTT
CASSSQVNTEAFF
>TRBJ1-1|16|TRBV4-1|NA|many
TGCGCCAGCAGCCAAGATTCGAGGTTTAGGGCTACTGAAGCTTTCTTT
CASSQDSRFRATEAFF
>TRBJ1-1|10|TRBV7-9|NA|NA
TGTGCCGTAGATAGCGGCGTCGCTTTCTTT
CAVDSGVAFF
>TRBJ2-3|19|TRBV25-1|TRBD2|many
TGTGCCAGCAGTGGGGGGGGTAGCGGGAGGGCCTTGGGGACAGATACGCAGTATTTT
CASSGGGSGRALGTDTQYF
>TRBJ2-1|13|TRBV20-1|TRBD1|medium-sized
TGCAGTGTTCCCCGGACAGGCTACAATGAGCAGTTCTTC
CSVPRTGYNEQFF
>TRBJ2-2|15|TRBV24-1|NA|medium-sized
TGTGCCACCAGTTGGGGGGACACGAACACCGGGGAGCTGTTTTTT
CATSWGDTNTGELFF
>TRBJ2-3|15|TRBV24-1|TRBD2|medium-sized
TGTGCCACCAGTCCCGGCGGGAGAGGCACAGATACGCAGTATTTT
CATSPGGRGTDTQYF
>TRBJ1-1|13|TRBV15|NA|medium-sized
TGTGCCACCAGCAGAGATCTGGACGGTGAAGCTTTCTTT
CATSRDLDGEAFF
>TRBJ2-1|17|TRBV25-1|NA|medium-sized
TGTGCCAGCAGTGATACAGGGAGAACGGGGTCCTACAATGAGCAGTTCTTC
CASSDTGRTGSYNEQFF
>TRBJ2-7|13|TRBV6-5|NA|many
TGTGCCAGCATGGGGGACAAACTCTACGAGCAGTACTTC
CASMGDKLYEQYF
>TRBJ2-5|17|TRBV6-1|TRBD2|medium-sized
TGTGCCAGCAGTTACTCTAGACTAGCGGGAGATGAGGAGACCCAGTACTTC
CASSYSRLAGDEETQYF
>TRBJ2-1|15|TRBV9|NA|medium-sized
TGTGCCAGCAGCGTAGGGGCGGGGGCGACGAATGAGCAGTTCTTC
CASSVGAGATNEQFF
>TRBJ1-2|12|TRBV20-1|NA|many
TGCAGTGCGCCGAACGGGGCGGCTGGCTACACCTTC
CSAPNGAAGYTF
>TRBJ1-1|19|TRBV11-2|NA|medium-sized
TGTGCCAGCAGCTTAAAGGGTACGGGTTCCCTAACTCTGAACACTGAAGCTTTCTTT
CASSLKGTGSLTLNTEAFF
>TRBJ2-7|13|TRBV5-4|NA|many
TGTGCCAGCAGCTTGGAAGCCTCCGCCGAGCAGTACTTC
CASSLEASAEQYF
>TRBJ1-2|18|TRBV4-1|TRBD1|medium-sized
TGCGCCAGCAGCCAAGATAGTGGGGGGACAGGGGCTGACTATGGCTACACCTTC
CASSQDSGGTGADYGYTF
>TRBJ2-5|14|TRBV19|NA|NA
TGTGCCAGTAGTATAAACGGGACACGGGGGACCCAGTACTTT
CASSINGTRGTQYF
>TRBJ2-1|15|TRBV7-3|TRBD2|many
TGTGCCAGCAGCAGGGGGACTAGCCCCTACAATGAGCAGTTCTTC
CASSRGTSPYNEQFF
>TRBJ1-2|13|TRBV11-1|NA|many
TGTGCCAGCAGCCCCGGCAAGAACTATGGCTACACCTTC
CASSPGKNYGYTF
>TRBJ1-5|15|TRBV3-1|TRBD1|many
TGTGCCAGCAGCCACGGGACAGGGTCCGGCCAGCCCCAGCATTTT
CASSHGTGSGQPQHF
>TRBJ2-1|15|TRBV11-2|TRBD1|few
TGTGCCAGCAGCTTAGAGGGGACAGCCTACAATGAGCAGTTCTTC
CASSLEGTAYNEQFF
>TRBJ2-5|14|TRBV5-4|NA|many
TGTGCCAGCAGCTTGGTAGGGAACCAAGAGACCCAGTACTTC
CASSLVGNQETQYF
>TRBJ2-1|15|TRBV5-4|NA|hyperexpanded
TGTGCCAGCAGCTTGACGGGAGAGAGGGACAATGAGCAGTTCTTC
CASSLTGERDNEQFF
>TRBJ1-5|16|TRBV7-2|NA|many
TGTGCCAGCAGCTTAGGGACACCTGATAGCAATCAGCCCCAGCATTTT
CASSLGTPDSNQPQHF
>TRBJ2-1|16|TRBV20-1|TRBD2|many
TGCAGTGCTAGAGACCGGACTAGCGGGAGCTACAATGAGCAGTTCTTC
CSARDRTSGSYNEQFF
>TRBJ1-1|14|TRBV19|NA|medium-sized
TGTGCCAGTAGACCACAGTCGGTTCACACTGAAGCTTTCTTT
CASRPQSVHTEAFF
>TRBJ1-6|12|TRBV12-3/TRBV12-4|NA|many
TGTGCCAGCAGCCCAGGGGTGGGGGCCCTCCACTTT
CASSPGVGALHF
>TRBJ2-4|14|TRBV20-1|NA|many
TGCAGTGCTCGCTCCAGCACAGCCAAAAACATTCAGTACTTC
CSARSSTAKNIQYF